The clone carrying this T cell receptor (beta chain) was detected only once. The sample originates from a study of blood T cell repertoires in COVID-19. Turning to the study itself: There were acute and convalescent COVID-19 samples, and they came from the United States, Italy and Spain. PBMCs, B-cell-depleted T cells, or T cells provided the cDNA or gDNA that made up the material.

Per the original methods: Reference gene primers were amplified, and this amplification served to estimate nucleated cell counts. Profiled with immunoSEQ multiplex PCR; TCRdb holds only in-frame clones, not every one. The DNA gave D and trimming, while V, J and clone size come from that table. Of about 260,000 clones listed, 85% to 90% are singletons. V lost 1 base and J 5 bases, leaving 10 bases between the germline ends. Germline V gene data show CDR1 as MNHEY and CDR2 as SVGAGI. The CDR3 sequence is 14 residues long. The TCR was taken from a human donor in a cohort sampled during active COVID-19. This chain links TRBV6-5 with TRBJ2-3, with D possibly TRBD2 on 6 matching bases. The sequenced material came from peripheral blood. CDR3 residues: CASSYYGGGDTQYF. CDR3 nucleotides: TGTGCCAGCAGTTACTACGGGGGTGGAGATACGCAGTATTTT.